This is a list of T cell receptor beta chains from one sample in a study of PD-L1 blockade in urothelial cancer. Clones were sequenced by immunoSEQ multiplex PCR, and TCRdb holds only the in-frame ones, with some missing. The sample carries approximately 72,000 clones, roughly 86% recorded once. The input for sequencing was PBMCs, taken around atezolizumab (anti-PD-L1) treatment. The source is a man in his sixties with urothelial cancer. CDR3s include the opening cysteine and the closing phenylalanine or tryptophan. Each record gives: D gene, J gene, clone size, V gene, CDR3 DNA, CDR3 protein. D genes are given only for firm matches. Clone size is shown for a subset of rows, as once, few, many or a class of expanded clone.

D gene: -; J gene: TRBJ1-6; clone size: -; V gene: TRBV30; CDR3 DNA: TGTGCCTGGAGTGTACGGGGGAGCTCCTATAATTCACCCCTCCACTTT; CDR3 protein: CAWSVRGSSYNSPLHF
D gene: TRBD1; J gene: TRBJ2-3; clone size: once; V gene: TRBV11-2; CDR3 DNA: TGTGCCAGCAACCTCGTTGCAGGGGGAACAGATACGCAGTATTTT; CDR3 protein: CASNLVAGGTDTQYF
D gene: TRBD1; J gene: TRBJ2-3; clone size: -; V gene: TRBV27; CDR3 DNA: TGTGCCAGCAGTTTACAGGGGGCGGTGACAGATACGCAGTATTTT; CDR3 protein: CASSLQGAVTDTQYF
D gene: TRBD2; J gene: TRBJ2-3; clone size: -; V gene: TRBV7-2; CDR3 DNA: TGTGCCAGCAGCTTATCCCGACTAGCGGGGGGAACAGATACGCAGTATTTT; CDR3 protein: CASSLSRLAGGTDTQYF
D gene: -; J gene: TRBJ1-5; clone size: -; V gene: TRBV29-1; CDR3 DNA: TGCAGCGTTCGACACCTCGATCAGCCCCAGCATTTT; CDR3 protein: CSVRHLDQPQHF
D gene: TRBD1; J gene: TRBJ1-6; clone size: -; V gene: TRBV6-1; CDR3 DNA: TGTGCCAGCAGTGAAGTTTTTACAGGGGGCAATTCACCCCTCCACTTT; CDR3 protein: CASSEVFTGGNSPLHF
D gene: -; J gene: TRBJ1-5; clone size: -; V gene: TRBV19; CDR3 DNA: TGTGCCAGTAGTATCCTAAAGACAGCGCCCAATCAGCCCCAGCATTTT; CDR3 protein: CASSILKTAPNQPQHF
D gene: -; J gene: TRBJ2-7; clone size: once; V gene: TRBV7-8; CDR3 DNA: TGTGCCAGCAGCCGCGCTCAGGGTTCTACCTACGAGCAGTACTTC; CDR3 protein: CASSRAQGSTYEQYF
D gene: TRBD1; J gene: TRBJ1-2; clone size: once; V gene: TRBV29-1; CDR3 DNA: TGCAGCGGAGGACAGGGGGATGGCTACACCTTC; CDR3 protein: CSGGQGDGYTF
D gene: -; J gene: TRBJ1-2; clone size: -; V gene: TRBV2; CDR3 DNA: TGTGCCAGCCTCCAAACGCCGTCAGGTCGCTACACCTTC; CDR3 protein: CASLQTPSGRYTF
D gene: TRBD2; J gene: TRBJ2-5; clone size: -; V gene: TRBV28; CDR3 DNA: TGTGCCAGCAGTCTAACTAGCGGGTACCAAGAGACCCAGTACTTC; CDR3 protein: CASSLTSGYQETQYF
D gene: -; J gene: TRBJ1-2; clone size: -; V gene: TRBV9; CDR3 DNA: TGTGCCAGCAGCGTCGGGGGGTACTATGGCTACACCTTC; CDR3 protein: CASSVGGYYGYTF
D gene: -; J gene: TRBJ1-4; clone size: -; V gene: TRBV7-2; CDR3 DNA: TGTGCCAGCACCCTAGGGCCGGGGACAACAAAAACAACTAATGAAAAACTGTTTTTT; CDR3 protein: CASTLGPGTTKTTNEKLFF
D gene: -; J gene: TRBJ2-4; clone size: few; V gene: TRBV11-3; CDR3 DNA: TGTGCCAGCAGCTTAGGTGGCGGGGAAAACATTCAGTACTTC; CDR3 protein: CASSLGGGENIQYF
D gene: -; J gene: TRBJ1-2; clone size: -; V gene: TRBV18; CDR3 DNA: TGTGCCAGCTCCCAAACAGGGATACCTAACTATGGCTACACCTTC; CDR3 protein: CASSQTGIPNYGYTF
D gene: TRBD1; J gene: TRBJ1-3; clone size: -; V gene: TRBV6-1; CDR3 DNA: TGTGCCAGTAGGGACAGGGGGACCTCTGGAAACACCATATATTTT; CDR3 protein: CASRDRGTSGNTIYF
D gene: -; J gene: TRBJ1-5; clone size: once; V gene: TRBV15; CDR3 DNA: TGTGCCACCAGCAGTGAGGGACTCAATCAGCCCCAGCATTTT; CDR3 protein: CATSSEGLNQPQHF
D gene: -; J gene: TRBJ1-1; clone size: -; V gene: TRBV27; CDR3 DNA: TGTGCCAGCAGGATGGGACAACTGAACACTGAAGCTTTCTTT; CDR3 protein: CASRMGQLNTEAFF
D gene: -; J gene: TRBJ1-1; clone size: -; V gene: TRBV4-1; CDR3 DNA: TGCGCCAGCAGCCAAGAGCCCCAGAAGACTGAAGCTTTCTTT; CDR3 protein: CASSQEPQKTEAFF
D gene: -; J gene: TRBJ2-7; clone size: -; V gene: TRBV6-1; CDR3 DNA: TGTGCCAGCATGGGGGGAGCTGGGTACGAGCAGTACTTC; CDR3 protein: CASMGGAGYEQYF